The rows below give T cell receptor beta chains drawn from one sample of a study of prognosis after radiotherapy for stage I lung cancer. A single record per CDR3 protein comes from TCRdb applying MiXCR to the multiplex PCR reads. The repertoire holds 30,000 to 40,000 distinct CDR3 sequences, with 25% to 40% as singletons. The sample in question was PBMCs, obtained before or after stereotactic body radiation therapy (not recorded which). The receptors derive from a donor over 45 with non-small cell lung cancer. Each CDR3 is given with its conserved first and last residue. Fields, in order: J gene, D gene, V gene, clone size, CDR3 DNA, CDR3 protein. A D gene is named only where the DNA matches it firmly. Clone size is stated in some rows and not others, as once, few, many or a class when expanded.

J gene: TRBJ2-5; D gene: TRBD1; V gene: TRBV6-2/TRBV6-3; clone size: many; CDR3 DNA: TGTGCCAGCAGACCCGGGACAGGAACCGGGAAAGAGACCCAGTACTTC; CDR3 protein: CASRPGTGTGKETQYF
J gene: TRBJ2-2; D gene: .; V gene: TRBV12-3/TRBV12-4; clone size: many; CDR3 DNA: TGTGCCAGCAGTTCCAACACCGGGGAGCTGTTTTTT; CDR3 protein: CASSSNTGELFF
J gene: TRBJ2-1; D gene: .; V gene: TRBV20-1; clone size: .; CDR3 DNA: TGCAGTGCTAGAGTCGGGGAAACGGCTTTGATGAATGAGCAGTTCTTC; CDR3 protein: CSARVGETALMNEQFF
J gene: TRBJ2-7; D gene: .; V gene: TRBV27; clone size: many; CDR3 DNA: TGTGCCAGCAGTTTAAACAGGGCCAACGAGCAGTACTTC; CDR3 protein: CASSLNRANEQYF
J gene: TRBJ1-3; D gene: .; V gene: TRBV6-5; clone size: many; CDR3 DNA: TGTGCCAGCAGTTCTCAGGGTGGAAACACCATATATTTT; CDR3 protein: CASSSQGGNTIYF
J gene: TRBJ2-1; D gene: TRBD2; V gene: TRBV6-2/TRBV6-3; clone size: medium-sized; CDR3 DNA: TGTGCCAGCAGTCCCCGAACTAGCGGGGGGGACAATGAGCAGTTCTTC; CDR3 protein: CASSPRTSGGDNEQFF
J gene: TRBJ2-1; D gene: TRBD2; V gene: TRBV3-1; clone size: many; CDR3 DNA: TGTGCCAGCAGCCCTCGGAGCGGGGGGGACAGGCAGTTCTTC; CDR3 protein: CASSPRSGGDRQFF
J gene: TRBJ1-5; D gene: .; V gene: TRBV3-1; clone size: many; CDR3 DNA: TGTGCCAGCAGCCAAGGAATTTATAGCAATCAGCCCCAGCATTTT; CDR3 protein: CASSQGIYSNQPQHF
J gene: TRBJ1-1; D gene: TRBD1; V gene: TRBV19; clone size: many; CDR3 DNA: TGTGCCAGTAGGGGACAGGGGACTGAAGCTTTCTTT; CDR3 protein: CASRGQGTEAFF
J gene: TRBJ1-5; D gene: .; V gene: TRBV3-1; clone size: few; CDR3 DNA: TGTGCCAGCAGCCATGACGGTGGGACCGGCAATCAGCCCCAGCATTTT; CDR3 protein: CASSHDGGTGNQPQHF
J gene: TRBJ2-3; D gene: .; V gene: TRBV20-1; clone size: many; CDR3 DNA: TGCAGTGCCTACCCCGCGAGTGATCGCACAGATACGCAGTATTTT; CDR3 protein: CSAYPASDRTDTQYF
J gene: TRBJ2-7; D gene: .; V gene: TRBV6-1; clone size: .; CDR3 DNA: TGTGCCAGCCAAGGAGGGGGCGGGGGATACTCTAGGTTCGAGCAGTACTTC; CDR3 protein: CASQGGGGGYSRFEQYF
J gene: TRBJ2-3; D gene: TRBD2; V gene: TRBV2; clone size: many; CDR3 DNA: TGTGCCAGCAGAACCCGACTAGCGATGAGCACAGATACGCAGTATTTT; CDR3 protein: CASRTRLAMSTDTQYF
J gene: TRBJ2-2; D gene: TRBD1; V gene: TRBV2; clone size: many; CDR3 DNA: TGTGCCAGCAGACCCGGGACAGCGAACACCGGGGAGCTGTTTTTT; CDR3 protein: CASRPGTANTGELFF
J gene: TRBJ2-1; D gene: .; V gene: TRBV20-1; clone size: .; CDR3 DNA: TGCAGTGCCGAATCGGGCGCAACCTACAATGAGCAGTTCTTC; CDR3 protein: CSAESGATYNEQFF
J gene: TRBJ1-1; D gene: TRBD1; V gene: TRBV2; clone size: many; CDR3 DNA: TGTGCCAGCAGACAGGGGCAGTACACTGAAGCTTTCTTT; CDR3 protein: CASRQGQYTEAFF
J gene: TRBJ1-4; D gene: TRBD1; V gene: TRBV6-4; clone size: many; CDR3 DNA: TGTGCCAGCAGGACGGGAGGGGGCGGTAATGAAAAACTGTTTTTT; CDR3 protein: CASRTGGGGNEKLFF
J gene: TRBJ1-5; D gene: TRBD1; V gene: TRBV19; clone size: many; CDR3 DNA: TGTGCCAGTAGCCTCTGGACAGGGGTTCTCGCTCAGCCCCAGCATTTT; CDR3 protein: CASSLWTGVLAQPQHF
J gene: TRBJ2-1; D gene: TRBD2; V gene: TRBV6-1; clone size: .; CDR3 DNA: TGTGCCAGCAGTGTCGGACTAGCGGTGGGCTGCTCCTACAATGAGCAGTTCTTC; CDR3 protein: CASSVGLAVGCSYNEQFF
J gene: TRBJ2-2; D gene: TRBD1; V gene: TRBV9; clone size: .; CDR3 DNA: TGTGTCAGCAGCAGAGGGGCAGGGGGCAGGTTGAACACCGCGGAGCTGTTTTTT; CDR3 protein: CVSSRGAGGRLNTAELFF
J gene: TRBJ2-5; D gene: TRBD1; V gene: TRBV7-3; clone size: many; CDR3 DNA: TGTGCCAGCCCTGTAGTCACCGAGGGGGCTTGTGAGACCCAGTACTTC; CDR3 protein: CASPVVTEGACETQYF
J gene: TRBJ2-1; D gene: TRBD2; V gene: TRBV12-5; clone size: once; CDR3 DNA: TGTGCGGGGGTTGGGGGGAGGGCGGGATACAATGAGCAGTTCTTC; CDR3 protein: CAGVGGRAGYNEQFF
J gene: TRBJ2-3; D gene: .; V gene: TRBV15; clone size: many; CDR3 DNA: TGTGCCACCAGCCCCCGACAGGCAGCTAGCACAGATACGCAGTATTTT; CDR3 protein: CATSPRQAASTDTQYF
J gene: TRBJ2-7; D gene: .; V gene: TRBV6-1; clone size: few; CDR3 DNA: TGTGCCAGCAGTGAACCTGACAGGAGCTACGAGCAGTACTTC; CDR3 protein: CASSEPDRSYEQYF
J gene: TRBJ1-5; D gene: TRBD1; V gene: TRBV7-2; clone size: .; CDR3 DNA: TGTGCCAGCAGCAAGGGAGGGACAGGCAATCAGCCCCAGCATTTT; CDR3 protein: CASSKGGTGNQPQHF
J gene: TRBJ1-5; D gene: .; V gene: TRBV6-1; clone size: .; CDR3 DNA: TGTGCCAGCAGCACTAATCATCCCCAGCATTTT; CDR3 protein: CASSTNHPQHF
J gene: TRBJ1-4; D gene: .; V gene: TRBV7-9; clone size: .; CDR3 DNA: TGTGCCAGCAGCAGCGTCGGGGGCACGGATATAGCTAATGAAAAACTGTTTTTT; CDR3 protein: CASSSVGGTDIANEKLFF
J gene: TRBJ1-2; D gene: .; V gene: TRBV6-2/TRBV6-3; clone size: .; CDR3 DNA: TGTGCCAGCAGTTACTTTGGGGGACCCCATGGCTACACCTTC; CDR3 protein: CASSYFGGPHGYTF
J gene: TRBJ1-1; D gene: .; V gene: TRBV7-8; clone size: many; CDR3 DNA: TGTGCCAGCAGCCAAAAATCCGGAACGAACACTGAAGCTTTCTTT; CDR3 protein: CASSQKSGTNTEAFF
J gene: TRBJ2-2; D gene: .; V gene: TRBV19; clone size: .; CDR3 DNA: TGTGCCAGTAGTCCCGGGACAAGGATGTTCGCGAACACCGGTGAGCTGTTTTTT; CDR3 protein: CASSPGTRMFANTGELFF
J gene: TRBJ2-3; D gene: .; V gene: TRBV6-1; clone size: .; CDR3 DNA: TGTGCCAGCATCGATTTGGATACGCAGTATTTT; CDR3 protein: CASIDLDTQYF
J gene: TRBJ1-5; D gene: .; V gene: TRBV20-1; clone size: many; CDR3 DNA: TGCAGTGCTAGCCCCTTGGGGCAGCCCCAGCATTTT; CDR3 protein: CSASPLGQPQHF
J gene: TRBJ2-2; D gene: TRBD1; V gene: TRBV10-3; clone size: many; CDR3 DNA: TGTGCCATCAGAGCCCCGGGACAGGGGGATTCCGGGGAGCTGTTTTTT; CDR3 protein: CAIRAPGQGDSGELFF
J gene: TRBJ2-3; D gene: TRBD2; V gene: TRBV19; clone size: .; CDR3 DNA: TGTGCCAGTAGTGGCAGGCGGGAGAGAGGGGATACGCAGTATTTT; CDR3 protein: CASSGRRERGDTQYF
J gene: TRBJ2-5; D gene: TRBD1; V gene: TRBV11-2; clone size: many; CDR3 DNA: TGTGCCAGTGCCCCCGGGACAGTACAAGAGACCCAGTACTTC; CDR3 protein: CASAPGTVQETQYF
J gene: TRBJ2-3; D gene: TRBD1; V gene: TRBV20-1; clone size: many; CDR3 DNA: TGCAGTGCTAGGAGGCCAGGGGGTAGAACAGATACGCAGTATTTT; CDR3 protein: CSARRPGGRTDTQYF
J gene: TRBJ1-6; D gene: TRBD1; V gene: TRBV6-1; clone size: medium-sized; CDR3 DNA: TGTGCCAGCAGTGATCGAGGGGACAGGGGGCGAAATTCACCCCTCCACTTT; CDR3 protein: CASSDRGDRGRNSPLHF
J gene: TRBJ2-1; D gene: .; V gene: TRBV10-2; clone size: once; CDR3 DNA: TGCGCCAGCAGCCCTAGGGGTCCCTACAATGAGCAGTTCTTC; CDR3 protein: CASSPRGPYNEQFF
J gene: TRBJ2-6; D gene: .; V gene: TRBV20-1; clone size: many; CDR3 DNA: TGCAGTGCTACATCTGGGGCCAACGTCCTGACTTTC; CDR3 protein: CSATSGANVLTF
J gene: TRBJ2-1; D gene: .; V gene: TRBV6-9; clone size: .; CDR3 DNA: TGTGACAGCAGTTACCCTAGCCCCAATGAGCAGTTCTTC; CDR3 protein: CDSSYPSPNEQFF
J gene: TRBJ1-6; D gene: .; V gene: TRBV6-9; clone size: medium-sized; CDR3 DNA: TGTGCCGCCGGAGGGGATTCACCCCTCCACTTT; CDR3 protein: CAAGGDSPLHF
J gene: TRBJ1-5; D gene: .; V gene: TRBV2; clone size: many; CDR3 DNA: TGTGCCAGCAGCTTAACAGGGCAGCCCCAGCATTTT; CDR3 protein: CASSLTGQPQHF
J gene: TRBJ2-6; D gene: .; V gene: TRBV5-1; clone size: many; CDR3 DNA: TGCGCCAGCAGCACCTCTGGGGCCAACGTCCTGACTTTC; CDR3 protein: CASSTSGANVLTF
J gene: TRBJ1-1; D gene: .; V gene: TRBV19; clone size: many; CDR3 DNA: TGTGCCAGCAAACTAAGGGGCAGGGTAACAGGCACTGAAGCTTTCTTT; CDR3 protein: CASKLRGRVTGTEAFF
J gene: TRBJ2-1; D gene: TRBD2; V gene: TRBV7-2; clone size: once; CDR3 DNA: TGTGCCAGCAGCGACCGGACTAGCTGGGTTCACAATGAGCAGTTCTTC; CDR3 protein: CASSDRTSWVHNEQFF
J gene: TRBJ2-1; D gene: .; V gene: TRBV12-5; clone size: many; CDR3 DNA: TGTGCTAGTGGTTTCACAGGGACCTCCTACAATGAGCAGTTCTTC; CDR3 protein: CASGFTGTSYNEQFF
J gene: TRBJ2-7; D gene: TRBD2; V gene: TRBV11-2; clone size: many; CDR3 DNA: TGTGCCAGCAGCTGGAGCGGGGGGCCTTCCTACGAGCAGTACTTC; CDR3 protein: CASSWSGGPSYEQYF
J gene: TRBJ2-3; D gene: .; V gene: TRBV10-3; clone size: many; CDR3 DNA: TGTGCCATCAAGGTCCTGGGAACAGATACGCAGTATTTT; CDR3 protein: CAIKVLGTDTQYF
J gene: TRBJ2-5; D gene: TRBD1; V gene: TRBV20-1; clone size: .; CDR3 DNA: TGCAGTGCTAGTCACGGGACAGGGAGGCAAGAGACCCAGTACTTC; CDR3 protein: CSASHGTGRQETQYF
J gene: TRBJ1-1; D gene: .; V gene: TRBV20-1; clone size: many; CDR3 DNA: TGCAGTGCTCTAGGTCACACTGAAGCTTTCTTT; CDR3 protein: CSALGHTEAFF
J gene: TRBJ1-2; D gene: .; V gene: TRBV4-1; clone size: many; CDR3 DNA: TGCGCCAGCAGCCAAGACCCGATCTATGGCTACACCTTC; CDR3 protein: CASSQDPIYGYTF
J gene: TRBJ2-7; D gene: .; V gene: TRBV12-3/TRBV12-4; clone size: .; CDR3 DNA: TGTGCCAGCAGTTCTCCAAGCTACGAGCAGTACTTC; CDR3 protein: CASSSPSYEQYF
J gene: TRBJ2-3; D gene: .; V gene: TRBV10-3; clone size: many; CDR3 DNA: TGTGCCATCAGTTCCGGGGCGAGCGCAGATACGCAGTATTTT; CDR3 protein: CAISSGASADTQYF